This T cell receptor (beta chain) was sequenced for a study of shared clonotypes between healthy human individuals. Overall study results and limits: Sharing across four donors was highest in naive CD4 (approximately 5%) and lowest in memory CD8 (0.4%).

Negatively enriched CD4+ T cells were divided by CD45RA into naive and memory. Several immunoSEQ 96-well plates shared each subset's DNA, each plate a replicate. In the sorted-subset replicate PCRs, 150 to 200 ng DNA, tens of thousands of T cell genomes, was used. Here immunoSEQ multiplex PCR was the method, and the copy in TCRdb shows in-frame clones only, minus some. This table has about 530,000 clones, about 96% appearing once. Worth noting for this clone: The antigen remains unidentified.

The CDR3 is 14 amino acids. V gave up 2 bases and J gave up 10 bases, with 16 bases separating them. CDR1 is SGHRS and CDR2 is YFSETQ in the germline V gene. This chain uses TRBV5-1 with TRBJ2-1, with D maybe TRBD2 (6 bases). This clonotype originated in a woman aged 30 to 39 in good health. The sequenced sample consisted of naive CD4+ T cells sorted from blood. As to subset: CD45RA+ positively selected. CDR3 DNA: TGCGCCAGCAGCTTACCCGGGACTGGTTCGGAGCAGTTCTTC. Encoded protein: CASSLPGTGSEQFF.